This T cell receptor (beta chain) appears in the sequencing data of a study of T cells in Graves' hyperthyroidism and ophthalmopathy. On the study more broadly: Staff took peripheral blood when the initial diagnosis was made, before any treatment began.

There were TCR beta CDR3 regions amplified from RNA transcripts. HTBI primers were used for first-round RT-PCR of the TCR CDR3. From the multiplex PCR reads, TCRdb called clonotypes with MiXCR, one entry per CDR3 protein. Among fewer than 350,000 distinct CDR3 sequences listed, roughly 21% were seen once. The table lists this clonotype with a few counts. Uncontrolled infection, other autoimmune disease, pregnancy or lactation led to exclusion. Clinical symptoms, serum thyroxine and TRAb, thyroid ultrasound and orbital computed tomography were used for the diagnoses. With 4 bases clipped from V and 0 bases from J, the junction kept 14 bases outside the gene matches. This CDR3 comprises 18 residues. Germline V gives CDR1 SEHNR, CDR2 FQNEAQ (reference sequence).

The chain recombines TRBV7-9 with TRBJ2-7; 8 nucleotides match TRBD1. Sequences were obtained from blood. The sequence was collected from a woman in her fifties or sixties with Graves' hyperthyroidism. CDR3 nucleotide sequence: TGTGCCAGCAGCTCGTATTTTTTGGGACAGGACAACTCCTACGAGCAGTACTTC. The encoded protein is CASSSYFLGQDNSYEQYF.